A selection of T cell receptor beta chains follows, all from one sample in a study of persistence of HIV-infected CD4 T cells. Their target antigens are unknown. Profiled with immunoSEQ multiplex PCR; TCRdb holds only in-frame clones, not every one. The table has tens of thousands of clones, about four fifths seen once. Source: CD4+ T cells sorted from PBMCs after roughly 18-hour stimulation, taken from a patient who received antiretroviral therapy. The receptors derive from an adult man with HIV who was CMV-seropositive. The CDR3 runs from the conserved cysteine through the conserved F or W. Each record gives: D gene, J gene, V gene, clone size, CDR3 protein, CDR3 DNA. A D gene is named only where the DNA matches it firmly. For some rows the clone size is stated as once, few or many, or as a class when expanded; others skip it.

d_call: .; j_call: TRBJ2-1; v_call: TRBV1; clone_size: few; cdr3_aa: CTSSQETSGAHNEQFF; cdr3_nt: TGCACCAGCAGCCAAGAGACTAGCGGGGCCCACAATGAGCAGTTCTTC
d_call: TRBD1; j_call: TRBJ2-7; v_call: TRBV10-1; clone_size: .; cdr3_aa: CASGGTGSSYEQYF; cdr3_nt: TGCGCCAGCGGTGGGACAGGGAGCTCCTACGAGCAGTACTTC
d_call: TRBD2; j_call: TRBJ2-7; v_call: TRBV5-1; clone_size: .; cdr3_aa: CASSRTSGSYYEQYF; cdr3_nt: TGCGCCAGCAGCAGGACTAGCGGGAGTTACTACGAGCAGTACTTC
d_call: .; j_call: TRBJ2-3; v_call: TRBV7-9; clone_size: .; cdr3_aa: CASRKFRATGTDTQYF; cdr3_nt: TGTGCCAGCAGAAAATTTAGGGCCACGGGGACAGATACGCAGTATTTT
d_call: TRBD2; j_call: TRBJ2-3; v_call: TRBV18; clone_size: .; cdr3_aa: CASSPALAADTQYF; cdr3_nt: TGTGCCAGCTCACCAGCCCTAGCGGCAGATACGCAGTATTTT
d_call: TRBD2; j_call: TRBJ2-3; v_call: TRBV24-1; clone_size: .; cdr3_aa: CATSDWTSGGSDTQYF; cdr3_nt: TGTGCCACCAGTGATTGGACTAGCGGGGGATCAGATACGCAGTATTTT
d_call: TRBD1; j_call: TRBJ2-1; v_call: TRBV7-8; clone_size: .; cdr3_aa: CASTVGTANNEQFF; cdr3_nt: TGTGCCAGCACCGTCGGGACAGCAAACAATGAGCAGTTCTTC
d_call: .; j_call: TRBJ2-2; v_call: TRBV18; clone_size: .; cdr3_aa: CASSRTSGELFF; cdr3_nt: TGTGCCAGCTCACGGACATCCGGGGAGCTGTTTTTT
d_call: TRBD2; j_call: TRBJ2-7; v_call: TRBV7-6; clone_size: .; cdr3_aa: CASSSLAGGTSIEQYF; cdr3_nt: TGTGCCAGCAGCTCCCTAGCGGGGGGGACCTCCATCGAGCAGTACTTC
d_call: TRBD1; j_call: TRBJ1-1; v_call: TRBV6-1; clone_size: .; cdr3_aa: CASSVVRGAMNTEAFF; cdr3_nt: TGTGCCAGCAGTGTGGTCAGGGGGGCTATGAACACTGAAGCTTTCTTT
d_call: TRBD1; j_call: TRBJ2-7; v_call: TRBV19; clone_size: few; cdr3_aa: CATADRDEQYF; cdr3_nt: TGTGCCACTGCAGACAGGGACGAGCAGTACTTC
d_call: .; j_call: TRBJ2-2; v_call: TRBV5-6; clone_size: once; cdr3_aa: CASSPLISSTGELFF; cdr3_nt: TGTGCCAGCAGCCCCCTTATAAGCTCGACCGGGGAGCTGTTTTTT
d_call: .; j_call: TRBJ2-1; v_call: TRBV5-1; clone_size: .; cdr3_aa: CASSLNSGTYNEQFF; cdr3_nt: TGCGCCAGCAGCTTGAATAGCGGAACCTACAATGAGCAGTTCTTC
d_call: TRBD1; j_call: TRBJ1-6; v_call: TRBV6-5; clone_size: .; cdr3_aa: CASSPRDRTPLHF; cdr3_nt: TGTGCCAGCAGTCCCCGGGACAGAACTCCCCTCCACTTT
d_call: TRBD1; j_call: TRBJ1-5; v_call: TRBV6-1; clone_size: few; cdr3_aa: CASSPGTGGQPQHF; cdr3_nt: TGTGCCAGCAGCCCCGGGACAGGGGGACAGCCCCAGCATTTT
d_call: .; j_call: TRBJ1-3; v_call: TRBV18; clone_size: .; cdr3_aa: CASSPPARYSGNTIYF; cdr3_nt: TGTGCCAGCTCACCACCTGCACGATACTCTGGAAACACCATATATTTT
d_call: .; j_call: TRBJ1-1; v_call: TRBV4-2; clone_size: .; cdr3_aa: CASSQISQAGTEAFF; cdr3_nt: TGTGCCAGCAGCCAAATCTCGCAGGCGGGCACTGAAGCTTTCTTT
d_call: .; j_call: TRBJ2-1; v_call: TRBV11-3; clone_size: .; cdr3_aa: CASSQTPSSYNEQFF; cdr3_nt: TGTGCCAGCAGCCAAACTCCGAGCTCCTACAATGAGCAGTTCTTC
d_call: .; j_call: TRBJ2-7; v_call: TRBV20-1; clone_size: .; cdr3_aa: CSVSGNYEQYF; cdr3_nt: TGCAGTGTTTCAGGAAACTACGAGCAGTACTTC
d_call: .; j_call: TRBJ1-2; v_call: TRBV25-1; clone_size: .; cdr3_aa: CASSEHIAYGYTF; cdr3_nt: TGTGCCAGCAGTGAACACATAGCCTATGGCTACACCTTC